The clone carrying this T cell receptor (beta chain) has only one observation. Multiplex touch-down PCR with TRB-A/B primers amplified rearranged V-D-J TRB sequences. TCRdb ran MiXCR on the multiplex PCR reads and lists one entry per CDR3 protein. The sample shows several thousand distinct CDR3 sequences, roughly 31% of them seen only once. This entry belongs to a study of T cell repertoires in aging, cancer and after chemotherapy. TCR beta rearrangements were amplified from peripheral blood genomic DNA. This CDR3 is built from 17 residues. The germline V and J ends were trimmed by 5 bases and 0 bases, with 16 bases remaining between them.

This receptor was taken from a human donor in good health. The donor label of this sample is uncertain. The chain joins TRBV12-3 or TRBV12-4 to TRBJ2-2, with D possibly matching TRBD2 (7 bases). Sample: blood. The CDR3: CASSSSEGGPNTGELFF. The CDR3 region has the DNA TGTGCCAGCAGTAGCTCAGAGGGGGGGCCGAACACCGGGGAGCTGTTTTTT.